Below, 5 T cell receptor beta chains from the same sample are listed, as sequenced in a study of T-cell reconstitution after alpha-beta-depleted transplantation in children. Construction of the TCRbeta library involved unique molecular identifiers. One entry per CDR3 protein results from TCRdb running MiXCR on the PCR reads. This table holds about 100,000 distinct CDR3 sequences, approximately 5.4% found once. The sample in question was PBMCs, mostly from graft donor cells, obtained 60 days after TCRalphabeta/CD19-depleted stem cell transplant. Receptors were obtained from a female patient aged 2-10 years who had a stem cell transplant for Fanconi anemia, so the T cells may come from the graft donor.

This clonotype has at least ten counts. V usage is TRBV6-1 and J usage is TRBJ2-5; 7 bases agree with TRBD1. CDR3 size: 14 residues. With 5 bases clipped from V and 3 bases from J, the junction kept 6 bases outside the gene matches. Germline CDR1 and CDR2: MNHNS and SASEGT. CDR3 region: CASSPVRGKETQYF. Here the CDR3 DNA reads TGTGCCAGCAGTCCTGTCAGGGGGAAAGAGACCCAGTACTTC.

The V call is TRBV20-1, the J call TRBJ2-3, with 7 bases lining up with TRBD2. Germline trimming cut 0 bases from V and 2 bases from J; bases unmatched to any gene: 8. The CDR3 contains 16 residues. From germline, CDR1 is DFQATT and CDR2 SNEGSKA (reference sequence). CDR3 region: CSARDWRRGITDTQYF. In DNA, the CDR3 is TGCAGTGCTAGAGATTGGAGGCGGGGGATCACAGATACGCAGTATTTT.

At least ten counts were recorded for this clonotype. This chain links TRBV28 with TRBJ2-1, with 11 bases matching TRBD2. The CDR3 runs 13 residues. The germline CDR1 and CDR2 sequences are MDHEN and SYDVKM. J gave up 2 bases and V 11 bases, and 2 bases lay outside the gene matches. This chain's CDR3 is CALSGGAYNEQFF. The CDR3 coding sequence is TGTGCCCTTAGCGGGGGGGCCTACAATGAGCAGTTCTTC.

This clonotype was picked up a small number of times. The genes are TRBV4-1 and TRBJ2-5; TRBD2 aligns across 7 bases. This CDR3 contains 14 residues. The germline V gene encodes CDR1 MGHRA and CDR2 YSYEKL. Trimming removed 4 bases from V and 4 bases from J; junction bases left unmatched: 6. The CDR3 sequence: CASSLGGTGETQYF. CDR3 nucleotide sequence: TGCGCCAGCAGCCTGGGAGGGACGGGAGAGACCCAGTACTTC.

This clonotype has at least ten counts. The rearrangement joins TRBV5-1 to TRBJ2-1; TRBD1 matches at 8 bases. The CDR3 is 15 amino acids. The germline CDR1 and CDR2 sequences are SGHRS and YFSETQ. The V segment lost 5 bases and the J segment 2 bases; nucleotides outside the gene matches: 6. This CDR3 is CASRLTGVPYNEQFF. The CDR3 DNA sequence: TGCGCCAGCAGACTGACAGGGGTACCCTACAATGAGCAGTTCTTC.